This T cell receptor (beta chain) was identified in a study of blood T cell repertoires in COVID-19. Study-wide background: Sites in the United States, Italy and Spain provided acute and convalescent COVID-19 samples.

The germline V gene has CDR1 LNHNV and CDR2 YYDKDF (reference sequence). CDR3 length: 12 residues. Trimming shortened V by 0 bases and J by 7 bases, and 4 bases separated the two germline ends. Repertoires were generated with immunoSEQ multiplex PCR, while TCRdb's copy carries only in-frame clones and drops some. The table lists 25,000 to 40,000 clones, approximately 91% of them singletons. This clonotype was sampled from a man in his sixties or seventies with active COVID-19. This sequence joins TRBV15 and TRBJ2-1; D remains unclear. Sequenced material: peripheral blood. The CDR3 DNA follows: TGTGCCACCAGCAGAGATCGGAATGAGCAGTTCTTC. This encodes CATSRDRNEQFF.